This T cell receptor beta chain was sequenced during a study of cytomegalovirus exposure and HLA in healthy donors. Study-wide findings and caveats: Some 17,000 TCR beta sequences were associated with HLA alleles at 0.05 false discovery rate in a later analysis. Reportedly, fewer N-insertions than the roughly 700-donor mean appeared in an Asian-associated ancestry cluster in a later analysis. As a later analysis showed, a missense DCLRE1C variant was linked to trimming of TCR beta V- and J-genes.

Researchers ran the PCR with 60 Vbeta and 13 Jbeta primers. Assay: immunoSEQ multiplex PCR; the TCRdb copy retains only in-frame clones and omits some. Here the sample spans 85,000 to 110,000 clones, around 67% being singletons. The CDR3 runs to 14 residues. V lost 5 bases to trimming and J lost 3 bases, with 10 bases between them. Germline lookup yields CDR1 SGHTA and CDR2 FQGNSA. As for the donors, each was a healthy bone marrow donor. About this clone itself: The antigen remains undetermined.

The chain links TRBV7-2 to TRBJ1-4; D possibly corresponds to TRBD1 (5 bases). The TCR originated in a woman aged 45-65 years in good health and CMV-seronegative. Sequenced material: PBMCs. For the CDR3, the DNA is TGTGCCAGCAGCCGAAGGGGCCCTAATGAAAAACTGTTTTTT. Translated: CASSRRGPNEKLFF.